Shown below are 21 T cell receptor beta chains from a single sample sequenced in a study of metastatic and nonmetastatic thyroid tumors. Every patient underwent thyroid surgery untreated. TCRdb ran MiXCR on the PCR reads. The sample records 15,000 to 20,000 clones, roughly 22% being singletons. The sample taken for sequencing was adjacent normal tissue. Receptor source: a female donor with papillary thyroid cancer or a benign thyroid nodule (not recorded which). Some clones in this sample may be carry-over from other donors' samples.

The table lists this clone with a few counts. Germline and junction disagree at one end, which may indicate a read error. In the same sample, other DNA sequences code for this CDR3. V usage is TRBV2 and J usage is TRBJ1-1; D not resolved. CDR1 is SNHLY and CDR2 is FYNNEI in the germline V gene. The CDR3 extends over 10 amino acids. The CDR3 reads CASRQRQAFF. The CDR3 DNA reads TGTGCCAGCAGACAAAGACAAGCCTTCTTT.

The chain employs TRBV5-1 and TRBJ2-3; 7 bases are a match to TRBD1. V was pared by 0 bases and J by 0 bases, with 10 bases of the junction left unmatched. The CDR3 covers 18 residues. The V gene's germline CDR1 is SGHRS and CDR2 YFSETQ. The CDR3 region is CASSLDPRSGGSTDTQYF. For the CDR3, the DNA is TGCGCCAGCAGCTTGGATCCTCGGTCAGGGGGTAGCACAGATACGCAGTATTTT.

The J gene is TRBJ2-3, the V gene TRBV12-3 or TRBV12-4, with D possibly matching TRBD2 (5 bases). V was pared by 2 bases and J by 6 bases, with 15 bases between. The CDR3 covers 15 residues. The CDR3 is CASSLQGGGVDTQYF. The CDR3 DNA sequence: TGTGCCAGCAGTTTACAAGGCGGAGGAGTGGATACGCAGTATTTT.

By sample share, this clone is large (0.1 to 1%). The chain recombines TRBV2 with TRBJ1-1, with D perhaps TRBD1 (5 bases). The CDR3 is 14 residues long. CDR1 is SNHLY, CDR2 FYNNEI, per germline. Trimming left V 2 bases short and J 11 bases short, with 18 bases between. The CDR3 DNA is TGTGCCAGCAGTGAAATGGGGAGGGGACTGGGGGCTTTCTTT. Translation gives CASSEMGRGLGAFF.

This clone was detected a few times. The chain employs TRBV10-2 and TRBJ2-5, with D perhaps matching TRBD1 or TRBD2 (6 bases each). CDR1 WSHSY and CDR2 SAAADI come from the germline V gene. The CDR3 loop spans 14 amino acids. V shed 4 bases and J shed 2 bases, with 11 bases lying between them. Written as DNA, the CDR3 is TGCGCCAGCAGTGTGGGGGGCCGTCAAGAGACCCAGTACTTC. It encodes CASSVGGRQETQYF.

The V and J genes are TRBV5-1 and TRBJ2-3, with D maybe TRBD1 (6 bases). The CDR3 is 15 amino acids. CDR1 SGHRS and CDR2 YFSETQ come from the germline V gene. Trimming shortened V by 2 bases and J by 2 bases, and 12 bases separated the two germline ends. The CDR3 nucleotides read TGCGCCAGCAGCTTAGAGGACAGAGACACAGATACGCAGTATTTT. Its protein product is CASSLEDRDTDTQYF.

The V and J genes are TRBV15 and TRBJ1-6, with 11 positions matching TRBD1. The trim removed 1 base at V and 4 bases at J, leaving 3 bases unmatched. From germline, CDR1 is LNHNV and CDR2 YYDKDF (reference sequence). The CDR3 loop spans 17 amino acids. The CDR3 reads CATSRGGQGAYNSPLHF. The CDR3 nucleotides are TGTGCCACCAGCAGAGGTGGACAGGGGGCTTATAATTCACCCCTCCACTTT.

This clone was observed a few times. The V call is TRBV28, the J call TRBJ1-4; tentative D call: TRBD1 (5 bases). Looked up from germline, CDR1 is MDHEN and CDR2 is SYDVKM. V dropped 5 bases and J dropped 2 bases, with 12 bases sitting between them. The CDR3 covers 15 residues. As DNA, the CDR3 is TGTGCCAGCAGTGATTGGGGCTCCACTAATGAAAAACTGTTTTTT. Amino acid sequence: CASSDWGSTNEKLFF.

This clone was recorded many times. The identical CDR3 is also encoded by other nucleotide sequences in the sample. The chain joins TRBV28 to TRBJ1-5; D is undetermined. Trimming stripped 11 bases from V and 1 base from J, with 12 bases between. CDR3 length equals 13 residues. Germline CDR1 is MDHEN and CDR2 is SYDVKM. The DNA for the CDR3 is TGTGCCGTGGAGGCCGGGAGCAATCAGCCCCAGCATTTT. This sequence encodes CAVEAGSNQPQHF.

In its sample, this clone ranks as large (0.1 to 1%). This same CDR3 is encoded by further DNA sequences in the sample. For the CDR3, the DNA is TGTGCCAGCCGTCCCGGGACTAGCGGGGTAGTTCAGTATTTT. Translated: CASRPGTSGVVQYF. The chain employs TRBV12-3 or TRBV12-4 and TRBJ2-3, with TRBD2 identical over 13 bases. This CDR3 is 14 amino acids long. V gave up 8 bases and J gave up 12 bases; unmatched junction bases: 11.

This clone was observed a handful of times. The chain has TRBV12-3 or TRBV12-4 and TRBJ2-7, with TRBD1 matching over 9 bases. The trim removed 6 bases at V and 9 bases at J, leaving 9 bases unmatched. The CDR3 is 13 amino acids. CDR3 sequence reads: CASSMGQGPGQYF. The CDR3 DNA is TGTGCCAGCAGCATGGGACAGGGACCTGGGCAGTACTTC.

The chain couples TRBV19 to TRBJ1-2, with 8 positions matching TRBD1. This CDR3 is 14 amino acids long. Per germline, CDR1 LNHDA and CDR2 SQIVND (reference sequence). The junction had 7 bases not matched to a gene; V was cut back by 3 bases and J by 7 bases. The CDR3 sequence is CASSMLAGGSGYTF. As DNA, the CDR3 is TGTGCCAGTAGTATGCTTGCAGGGGGCTCTGGCTACACCTTC.

The chain combines TRBV24-1 with TRBJ2-2, with unresolved D. From germline, CDR1 is KGHDR and CDR2 SFDVKD. The CDR3 totals 14 residues. V shed 4 bases and J shed 4 bases, with 9 bases lying between them. CDR3 DNA: TGTGCCACCAGTGAAGACATTCCCACCGGGGAGCTGTTTTTT. This sequence encodes CATSEDIPTGELFF.

This clone has a handful of counts. The J gene is TRBJ1-4, the V gene TRBV6-1; tentative D call: TRBD1 (5 bases). V dropped 4 bases and J dropped 8 bases, with 14 bases sitting between them. This CDR3 has 14 amino acids. Germline V CDR1 and CDR2: MNHNS, SASEGT. The CDR3 here is CASSVYGGGEKLFF. CDR3 sequence (DNA): TGTGCCAGCAGTGTTTATGGTGGGGGGGAAAAACTGTTTTTT.

The CDR3 bases are TGCGCCAGCAGCTTACTAGCGGGAGAGGACAATGAGCAGTTCTTC. This codes for CASSLLAGEDNEQFF. The rearrangement links TRBV5-1 to TRBJ2-1, with 11 nucleotides matching TRBD2. This CDR3 comprises 15 residues. J gave up 5 bases and V 2 bases, and 3 bases lay outside the gene matches. The germline CDR1 and CDR2 sequences are SGHRS and YFSETQ.

The table lists this clone with a few counts. The chain carries TRBV12-3 or TRBV12-4 and TRBJ1-4, with 8 nucleotides matching TRBD1. The junction had 11 bases not matched to a gene; V was cut back by 7 bases and J by 7 bases. The CDR3 contains 15 residues. CDR3 nucleotide sequence: TGTGCCAGCACCCCCGGACAGGGCTACGGTGAAAAACTGTTTTTT. It specifies CASTPGQGYGEKLFF.

The gene calls are TRBV28 and TRBJ2-7, with TRBD1 matching 8 bases. CDR3 length: 12 residues. V lost 5 bases and J lost 3; bases outside the gene matches: 0. Germline lookup yields CDR1 MDHEN and CDR2 SYDVKM. This chain's CDR3 is CASSDRGYEQYF. The CDR3 DNA sequence: TGTGCCAGCAGTGACAGGGGCTACGAGCAGTACTTC.

The chain recombines TRBV5-1 with TRBJ2-3; weak D call: TRBD2 (6 bases). CDR3 size: 15 residues. Germline assignment: CDR1 SGHRS and CDR2 YFSETQ. V was shortened by 4 bases and J by 1 base, with 13 bases between the two germline ends. The CDR3 bases are TGCGCCAGCAGCCAAACTGGGGAGGGCACAGATACGCAGTATTTT. It is translated as CASSQTGEGTDTQYF.

This clone was counted between two and nine times. The rearrangement joins TRBV12-3 or TRBV12-4 to TRBJ2-1; D is unresolved. The CDR3 length is 15 residues. Trimming removed 3 bases from V and 5 bases from J, with 14 bases in between. CDR3 amino acids: CASSFKASPNNEQFF. CDR3 DNA: TGTGCCAGCAGTTTCAAAGCGTCCCCTAACAATGAGCAGTTCTTC.

The chain joins TRBV24-1 to TRBJ2-5; D gene ambiguous. Germline V gene data show CDR1 as KGHDR and CDR2 as SFDVKD. This CDR3 has 13 residues. Trimming removed 6 bases at V and 5 bases at J, with 12 bases between. CDR3 in amino acids: CATSRSPEETQYF. For the CDR3, the DNA is TGTGCCACCAGTCGGAGTCCGGAGGAGACCCAGTACTTC.

The chain employs TRBV7-3 and TRBJ2-1; D is possibly TRBD2 (6 bases). V was shortened by 0 bases and J by 6 bases, with 12 bases between the two germline ends. The CDR3 covers 15 residues. The germline gives CDR1 SGHTA, CDR2 FQGTGA. The CDR3 sequence is CASSLTIGAGNEQFF. Written as DNA, the CDR3 is TGTGCCAGCAGCTTAACGATTGGAGCGGGCAATGAGCAGTTCTTC.